What follows describes a single T cell receptor beta chain. Antigen: not known. The method was immunoSEQ multiplex PCR; TCRdb's version includes in-frame clones alone and lacks a portion of them. Here the sample spans 57,000 or so clones, roughly four fifths being singletons. The source of the sample is a study of OX40 agonist ivuxolimab in advanced cancers. Looked up from germline, CDR1 is SGHTA and CDR2 is FQGNSA. Trimming pared 2 bases from V and 5 bases from J, leaving 9 bases between. The CDR3 extends over 13 amino acids. Study outcomes and limitations: In the 0.1 to 3.0 mg/kg range, CD4+ and CD8+ blood T cells had expanded clonally by week 6. Among expanded peripheral T cells, antigen specificity went undetermined.

The origin of this receptor is an adult with an advanced solid tumor such as melanoma, head and neck, liver or kidney cancer. The V gene is TRBV7-2, the J gene TRBJ2-5; D gene unclear. The specimen was CD4+ or CD8+ T cells sorted from blood, collected in a trial of the OX40 agonist ivuxolimab. The DNA for the CDR3 is TGTGCCAGCAGCTTATTAGTGAGGGAGACCCAGTACTTC. Encoded protein: CASSLLVRETQYF.